This TCR beta chain was retrieved from a study of CD8 T cells in ankylosing spondylitis. As to this clonotype: Its specificity is unknown.

TCRdb reanalysed the 5' RACE reads using MiXCR and keeps one entry per CDR3 protein. The table includes about 540,000 distinct CDR3 sequences, approximately 12% detected once. Study observations and caveats: What appeared characteristic of ankylosing spondylitis blood was a TCR beta motif of eight or nine highly homologous variants.

This TCR derives from a male donor with ankylosing spondylitis. Sample: blood, either unsorted or a sorted T cell fraction (not recorded which).

The CDR3 DNA reads TGCAGTGCTAGAGCCAGCCCCACCGGGGAGCTGTTTTTT. It translates to CSARASPTGELFF. This chain joins TRBV20-1 and TRBJ2-2, with D hard to call. The CDR3 is made up of 13 amino acids. V was cut by 1 base and J by 4 bases, with 7 bases left in between. Germline values: CDR1 DFQATT, CDR2 SNEGSKA (reference sequence).